These T cell receptor beta chains were read from a single sample in a study of blood T cell repertoires in COVID-19. Using immunoSEQ multiplex PCR, the repertoire was profiled, and TCRdb retains in-frame clones only, with some absent. The table lists about 250,000 clones, 88% of them singletons. The specimen was PBMCs or T cells enriched from blood (not recorded which). These receptors were collected from a woman between 50 and 59 years old who had recovered from COVID-19. Both conserved end residues are part of each CDR3. The D gene is left open where the match is weak. Some rows have no size entry. The others give once, few or many, or a class for an expanded clone.

J gene	V gene	clone size	D gene	CDR3 protein	CDR3 DNA
TRBJ1-1	TRBV28	-	TRBD1	CASSLPTGLNTEAFF	TGTGCCAGCAGCCTCCCGACAGGGCTGAACACTGAAGCTTTCTTT
TRBJ2-5	TRBV7-3	-	-	CASSFGQGLGETQYF	TGTGCCAGCAGCTTTGGTCAGGGCTTGGGTGAGACCCAGTACTTC
TRBJ1-3	TRBV27	few	-	CTLYSGNTIYF	TGTACCCTGTACTCCGGAAACACCATATATTTT
TRBJ2-7	TRBV5-6	-	TRBD2	CASSPGAASGRYEQYF	TGTGCCAGCAGCCCCGGAGCGGCTAGCGGGAGGTACGAGCAGTACTTC
TRBJ2-3	TRBV5-1	-	-	CASSTSSRTDTQYF	TGCGCCAGCAGCACTAGCTCCCGCACAGATACGCAGTATTTT
TRBJ2-4	TRBV28	-	-	CASALGGFENIQYF	TGTGCCAGTGCACTAGGGGGTTTCGAAAACATTCAGTACTTC
TRBJ1-1	TRBV28	once	-	CASSLSTMNTEAFF	TGTGCCAGCAGTTTATCTACCATGAACACTGAAGCTTTCTTT
TRBJ1-2	TRBV19	-	-	CASSAIGLGDYGYTF	TGTGCCAGTAGTGCCATAGGTTTAGGAGACTATGGCTACACCTTC
TRBJ1-1	TRBV19	few	-	CASTPGGAYTEAFF	TGTGCCAGTACCCCCGGTGGGGCGTACACTGAAGCTTTCTTT
TRBJ2-7	TRBV28	-	TRBD1	CASATGGAEQYF	TGTGCCAGCGCGACAGGGGGCGCAGAGCAGTACTTC
TRBJ1-3	TRBV9	once	TRBD1	CASSGQGVGNTIYF	TGTGCCAGCAGCGGACAGGGGGTTGGAAACACCATATATTTT
TRBJ1-1	TRBV19	-	-	CASAEGHGLPGSEAFF	TGTGCCAGCGCAGAAGGTCATGGATTGCCCGGGAGTGAAGCTTTCTTT
TRBJ1-3	TRBV5-1	few	TRBD1	CASSRGQGAGNTIYF	TGCGCCAGCAGCCGGGGACAGGGAGCTGGAAACACCATATATTTT
TRBJ1-2	TRBV28	-	-	CASRFSPGFYGYTF	TGTGCCAGCAGATTCTCGCCAGGCTTCTATGGCTACACCTTC
TRBJ1-6	TRBV15	-	-	CATSRDGSGSPLHF	TGTGCCACCAGCAGAGATGGGAGCGGGTCACCCCTCCACTTT
TRBJ2-1	TRBV24-1	once	TRBD2	CATSDRLAGMDNEQFF	TGTGCCACCAGTGATCGACTAGCGGGAATGGACAATGAGCAGTTCTTC
TRBJ2-3	TRBV30	-	TRBD2	CAWSVDGGSTDTQYF	TGTGCCTGGAGTGTAGATGGCGGGAGTACAGATACGCAGTATTTT
TRBJ1-2	TRBV28	-	-	CASSLTSGGGSGGYTF	TGTGCCAGCAGTTTAACATCGGGAGGGGGAAGTGGTGGCTACACCTTC
TRBJ2-7	TRBV15	-	-	CATSRDGQIYEQYF	TGTGCCACCAGCAGAGATGGGCAGATCTACGAGCAGTACTTC
TRBJ2-2	TRBV7-2	-	-	CASSSPRGAVNTGELFF	TGTGCCAGCAGCTCTCCACGGGGGGCGGTGAACACCGGGGAGCTGTTTTTT
TRBJ2-7	TRBV28	-	-	CASSFVGALSYEQYF	TGTGCCAGCAGTTTTGTTGGGGCACTCTCCTACGAGCAGTACTTC
TRBJ1-5	TRBV5-5	-	TRBD1	CASSPKGQGATPNQPQHF	TGTGCCAGCAGCCCGAAGGGACAGGGGGCCACTCCCAATCAGCCCCAGCATTTT
TRBJ2-7	TRBV7-9	-	TRBD2	CASSPPGLAPEQYF	TGTGCCAGCAGCCCCCCCGGACTAGCGCCCGAGCAGTACTTC
TRBJ2-7	TRBV21-1	-	-	CASSPTDGRRYEQYF	TGTGCCAGCAGCCCTACGGACGGGAGGAGATACGAGCAGTACTTC
TRBJ2-2	TRBV4-3	-	-	CASSQDRANTGELFF	TGCGCCAGCAGCCAAGACAGGGCGAACACCGGGGAGCTGTTTTTT
TRBJ2-7	TRBV30	few	TRBD2	CAWSSLAGGPGKQYF	TGTGCCTGGAGTTCACTAGCGGGAGGGCCGGGCAAGCAGTACTTC
TRBJ1-2	TRBV29-1	once	-	CSANSNYGYTF	TGCAGCGCTAATTCTAACTATGGCTACACCTTC
TRBJ2-1	TRBV9	-	TRBD2	CASSGGLANYNEQFF	TGTGCCAGCAGCGGCGGACTAGCGAATTACAATGAGCAGTTCTTC
TRBJ2-4	TRBV29-1	-	-	CSVEGGDIQYF	TGCAGCGTTGAAGGGGGGGACATTCAGTACTTC
TRBJ2-1	TRBV6-1	-	TRBD1	CASSSKQGAYNEQFF	TGTGCCAGCAGTTCCAAACAGGGGGCTTACAATGAGCAGTTCTTC
TRBJ2-7	TRBV5-1	-	-	CASSSNRVNHYEQYF	TGCGCCAGCAGCTCCAACAGGGTCAATCATTACGAGCAGTACTTC
TRBJ1-1	TRBV7-9	-	-	CASSSVGQSMNTEAFF	TGTGCCAGCAGCTCAGTCGGACAGTCAATGAACACTGAAGCTTTCTTT
TRBJ2-7	TRBV2	-	TRBD2	CASSPTSGNYEQYF	TGTGCCAGCAGTCCGACTAGCGGGAATTACGAGCAGTACTTC
TRBJ1-1	TRBV13	-	TRBD1	CASSLNRGRDTEAFF	TGTGCCAGCAGCTTGAACAGGGGGCGAGACACTGAAGCTTTCTTT
TRBJ2-7	TRBV6-6	-	TRBD2	CASSTKSGLAGEQYF	TGTGCCAGCAGTACCAAGTCCGGACTAGCGGGCGAGCAGTACTTC
TRBJ2-2	TRBV4-3	few	-	CASSQVQLAGTTNTGELFF	TGCGCCAGCAGCCAAGTCCAACTAGCAGGAACTACGAACACCGGGGAGCTGTTTTTT
TRBJ2-2	TRBV28	-	TRBD1	CASRGQGRNTGELFF	TGTGCCAGCAGGGGACAGGGACGGAACACCGGGGAGCTGTTTTTT
TRBJ2-3	TRBV30	-	TRBD1	CAGGQTYTDTQYF	TGTGCCGGGGGACAGACATACACAGATACGCAGTATTTT
TRBJ2-2	TRBV11-2	-	TRBD1	CASSLGQGFSGELFF	TGTGCCAGCAGCCTCGGACAGGGATTTTCCGGGGAGCTGTTTTTT
TRBJ2-7	TRBV4-2	-	-	CASSQDLTSSYEQYF	TGTGCCAGCAGCCAGGACTTGACGAGCTCCTACGAGCAGTACTTC
TRBJ1-5	TRBV13	-	-	CASSFRGNGGNQPQHF	TGTGCCAGCAGCTTCCGGGGAAACGGAGGCAATCAGCCCCAGCATTTT
TRBJ2-7	TRBV28	once	-	CASSGQTSRGYEQYF	TGTGCCAGCAGTGGACAGACTAGCCGGGGATACGAGCAGTACTTC
TRBJ1-2	TRBV19	-	-	CASSRSESYGYTF	TGTGCCAGTAGTAGGTCCGAGAGCTATGGCTACACCTTC